This TCR beta chain was captured in a study of OX40 agonist ivuxolimab in advanced cancers. About the investigation overall: Ivuxolimab, which targeted the costimulatory receptor OX40 (CD134), was an agonistic, fully human IgG2 monoclonal antibody. Intravenous ivuxolimab was administered to patients every 2 weeks at six dose levels: 0.01, 0.1, 0.3, 1.5, 3 and 10 mg/kg. Of the roughly 53 patients in dose escalation, about 20 had hepatocellular carcinoma, about 15 had melanoma, 9 had renal cell carcinoma and 9 had head and neck cancer. In the dose-escalation cohort, approximately 80% of patients were male, and the mean age was roughly 60 years with a range of about 20 to 80. Patients were allowed to have had prior anti-PD-1, anti-PD-L1 or anti-CTLA-4 therapy, and 40% of the dose-escalation patients had previously received checkpoint inhibitors. Partial responses were achieved by three dose-escalation patients, of whom one had hepatocellular carcinoma and two had cutaneous melanoma. Peripheral TCRbeta sequencing was intended to test whether TCR sequence diversity was altered and clonal T-cell expansion was caused by ivuxolimab. The paper covers the monotherapy dose-escalation part of the phase I ivuxolimab trial, which included N ≈ 50 patients.

The trial excluded patients who had a history of autoimmune disease or were on systemic immunosuppression. Peripheral blood for TCR sequencing was collected from all dose cohorts at baseline, on cycle 4 day 1, and on cycle 7 day 1. Samples came from an open-label, multicenter, first-in-human phase I dose-escalation trial of ivuxolimab. Adults with locally advanced or metastatic melanoma, renal cell, hepatocellular, or head and neck squamous cell carcinoma were enrolled in the trial. Before TCR sequencing, CD4+ T cells and CD8+ T cells from peripheral blood were sorted into separate populations. To sequence the TCRbeta CDR3 region, genomic DNA was isolated from the sorted cells. The immunoSEQ Assay was used to sequence the TCRbeta CDR3 regions. Entries here come from immuneACCESS through TCRdb and include only in-frame sequences with V and J called. Some clones fail to appear in such tables; in the studies checked, an unresolved V gene covers under half of the shortfall, and the cause of the remainder is unknown. Counted in this sample were about 97,000 clones; about nine tenths of them appeared once. Around 5.5% of the sample comes from the top ten.

In the germline V gene, CDR1 corresponds to SQVTM and CDR2 to ANQGSEA. V and J lose 5 bases and 2 bases, and a span of 13 bases separates them. Its CDR3 holds 13 amino acids, cysteine through phenylalanine. This entry keeps only the CDR3 DNA: 39 bases, framed from base 1. This clone was found once. What this receptor recognizes is not known. Base qualities are not provided; no much larger clone lies one nucleotide away. Overall study results and their limits: After ivuxolimab, CD8+ T cells had more expanded clones than CD4+ T cells on average. At doses from 0.1 to 3.0 mg/kg, clonal expansion was seen in both CD4+ and CD8+ blood T cells between baseline and week 6. Low levels of normalized T-cell clonal expansion were also shown by some nonresponding patients. The antigen specificity of the peripheral T cells that underwent clonal expansion was not determined. Partial responders in the 0.1-3.0 mg/kg groups had among the lowest normalized peripheral clonal expansion, especially among CD8+ T cells.

This TCR was sampled from an adult with an advanced solid tumor such as melanoma, head and neck, liver or kidney cancer. The source material was CD4+ or CD8+ T cells sorted from blood, sampled in a trial of the OX40 agonist ivuxolimab. In this chain, TRBV29-1 is recombined with TRBJ2-7, with the D gene not confidently named. The CDR3 sequence is CSVSPSEPYEQYF. The nucleotide sequence is TGCAGCGTTTCCCCGTCGGAGCCCTACGAGCAGTACTTC.